Following are 22 T cell receptor beta chains from one sample sequenced in a study of shared clonotypes between healthy human individuals. Some clones are missing from TCRdb's copy, which holds only in-frame ones; the method was immunoSEQ multiplex PCR. The table records hundreds of thousands of clones, around 67% of them present only once. The sample was memory CD4+ T cells sorted from blood. Subset in this sample: CD45RA-negative fraction. The source of these receptors is a woman in her twenties or thirties in good health.

For the CDR3, the DNA is TGTGCCAGCAGTTTAAATTTGGGGCTAGCGGGAGGGCCCTTAAATGAGCAGTTCTTC. It specifies CASSLNLGLAGGPLNEQFF. The gene calls are TRBV28 and TRBJ2-1, with 12 bases aligning to TRBD2. This CDR3 contains 19 residues. V was clipped by 2 bases and J by 7 bases; unmatched bases: 15. The germline V gene encodes CDR1 MDHEN and CDR2 SYDVKM.

The chain couples TRBV11-2 to TRBJ2-1; TRBD2 matches 9 bases. Germline-derived CDR1 and CDR2 are SGHAT and FQNNGV. This CDR3 region has 15 residues. V lost 2 bases and J lost 5; bases outside the gene matches: 4. CDR3 in DNA: TGTGCCAGCAGCTTACTGGCGGGAGGGGACAATGAGCAGTTCTTC. This codes for CASSLLAGGDNEQFF. Supplemented by reference TRBV11-2 and TRBJ2-1, the full variable domain reads EAGVAQSPRYKIIEKRQSVAFWCNPISGHATLYWYQQILGQGPKLLIQFQNNGVVDDSQLPKDRFSAERLKGVDSTLKIQPAKLEDSAVYLCASSLLAGGDNEQFFGPGTRLTVL.

Comments on this clone: This same CDR3 is encoded by further DNA sequences in the sample. The rearrangement joins TRBV10-2 to TRBJ1-5, with D perhaps TRBD1 (5 bases). The germline CDR1 and CDR2 sequences are WSHSY and SAAADI. This CDR3 spans 12 amino acids. V shed 8 bases and J shed 2 bases, with 7 bases lying between them. CDR3 region: CASGTGNQPQHF. CDR3 DNA sequence: TGCGCCAGCGGGACTGGCAATCAGCCCCAGCATTTT.

This clone was detected only once. V is TRBV2 and J is TRBJ1-1; 9 nucleotides match TRBD1. The CDR3 length is 15 residues. CDR1 is SNHLY, CDR2 FYNNEI, per germline. Losses at the gene ends were 1 base for V and 5 bases for J; bases not matched to a gene: 5. DNA for the CDR3: TGTGCCAGCAGTGAAGAGGGACAGGGTGTAACTGAAGCTTTCTTT. This codes for CASSEEGQGVTEAFF.

This clone has only one observation. V is TRBV11-2 and J is TRBJ2-5; D ambiguous. The end of the DNA fits TRBJ2-7 better, so the J call may be wrong. Germline CDR1 SGHAT, CDR2 FQNNGV. The CDR3 has 13 residues. CDR3 loop: CASSLGNNYEQYF. CDR3 nucleotides: TGTGCCAGCAGCTTAGGGAACAACTACGAGCAGTACTTC.

This chain uses TRBV2 with TRBJ1-5; perhaps TRBD1 as D (5 bases). Trimming cost V 6 bases and J 5 bases, with 11 bases left between them. Germline V CDR1 and CDR2: SNHLY, FYNNEI. This CDR3 is 13 amino acids long. The DNA for the CDR3 is TGTGCCAGCAGCCGGGACGGTGATCAGCCCCAGCATTTT. Translation gives CASSRDGDQPQHF. The full variable domain, in which reference TRBV2 and TRBJ1-5 provide the parts outside the CDR3, is EPEVTQTPSHQVTQMGQEVILRCVPISNHLYFYWYRQILGQKVEFLVSFYNNEISEKSEIFDDQFSVERPDGSNFTLKIRSTKLEDSAMYFCASSRDGDQPQHFGDGTRLSIL.

The chain links TRBV9 to TRBJ2-5; perhaps TRBD2 as D (6 bases). V was pared by 3 bases and J by 4 bases, with 13 bases between. CDR3 length: 14 amino acids. Per germline, CDR1 SGDLS and CDR2 YYNGEE. CDR3 DNA: TGTGCCAGCAGCGCCCGGGAGAGGACAGAGACCCAGTACTTC. Protein: CASSARERTETQYF.

This clone has only one observation. The chain couples TRBV30 to TRBJ2-3; D may be TRBD1 or TRBD2 (5 bases each). This CDR3 is built from 14 residues. V gave up 3 bases and J gave up 3 bases, with 13 bases separating them. Germline V CDR1 and CDR2: GTSNPN, SVGIG (reference sequence). DNA of the CDR3: TGTGCCTGGAGGGGACCCGGATGGACAGATACGCAGTATTTT. It is translated as CAWRGPGWTDTQYF.

The J gene is TRBJ2-7, the V gene TRBV28, with D possibly being TRBD2 (6 bases). V lost 2 bases and J lost 2, with 10 bases in between. Per germline, CDR1 MDHEN and CDR2 SYDVKM. The CDR3 loop spans 14 amino acids. CDR3 DNA: TGTGCCAGCAGTTTAGGGGGGAAGGCCTACGAGCAGTACTTC. The encoded protein is CASSLGGKAYEQYF.

V gene TRBV5-4 combines with J gene TRBJ2-1; D is uncertain. The CDR3 length is 13 residues. The germline V gene has CDR1 SGHNT and CDR2 YYREEE (reference sequence). V was trimmed by 0 bases and J by 6 bases, leaving 7 bases between them. DNA for the CDR3: TGTGCCAGCAGCTTGGCCCCTAGCAATGAGCAGTTCTTC. Protein: CASSLAPSNEQFF.

Concerning this clone: In the same sample, other DNA sequences code for this CDR3. The chain joins TRBV9 to TRBJ2-1; 14 nucleotides agree with TRBD2. V was pared by 0 bases and J by 4 bases, with 0 bases of the junction left unmatched. This CDR3 region has 16 residues. Germline assignment: CDR1 SGDLS and CDR2 YYNGEE. CDR3 region: CASSVGLAGGYNEQFF. CDR3 coding DNA: TGTGCCAGCAGCGTAGGACTAGCGGGAGGGTACAATGAGCAGTTCTTC.

The rearrangement joins TRBV7-2 to TRBJ2-7; maybe TRBD2 (5 bases). V was cut by 1 base and J by 7 bases, with 14 bases left in between. The CDR3 runs 14 residues. From germline, CDR1 is SGHTA and CDR2 FQGNSA. The CDR3 spells CASSLVVSEREQYF. As DNA, the CDR3 is TGTGCCAGCAGCTTAGTCGTTAGCGAGAGAGAGCAGTACTTC. Filled out from reference TRBV7-2 and TRBJ2-7, the complete variable domain reads GAGVSQSPSNKVTEKGKDVELRCDPISGHTALYWYRQSLGQGLEFLIYFQGNSAPDKSGLPSDRFSAERTGGSVSTLTIQRTQQEDSAVYLCASSLVVSEREQYFGPGTRLTVT.

This clone was seen many times. CDR3 DNA sequence: TGTGCCAGCAGGGCTAGCGGCTACACAGATACGCAGTATTTT. It codes for CASRASGYTDTQYF. V usage is TRBV7-2 and J usage is TRBJ2-3, with 7 nucleotides matching TRBD2. The CDR3 contains 14 residues. V shed 6 bases, J shed 2 bases, and the junction held 5 bases outside the gene matches. Germline V CDR1 and CDR2: SGHTA, FQGNSA.

The DNA for the CDR3 is TGTGCCACCGCTAGCGGGAGGAGGGAGACCCAGTACTTC. This encodes CATASGRRETQYF. This chain joins TRBV28 and TRBJ2-5; 11 positions agree with TRBD2. With V trimmed by 10 bases and J by 5 bases, 6 bases remained unmatched. Germline V gene sequence: CDR1 MDHEN, CDR2 SYDVKM. This CDR3 spans 13 amino acids.

This rearrangement joins TRBV2 to TRBJ2-7; D is possibly TRBD1 (6 bases). The CDR3 extends over 13 amino acids. The V end was cut by 7 bases, the J end by 3 bases, with 13 bases between. Germline CDR1 and CDR2: SNHLY and FYNNEI. The CDR3: CASNRDTYYEQYF. The CDR3 bases are TGTGCCAGCAACCGGGACACCTACTACGAGCAGTACTTC.

The rearrangement uses TRBV5-1 and TRBJ1-2; 9 positions match TRBD1. This CDR3 is 16 amino acids long. CDR1 is SGHRS and CDR2 is YFSETQ in the germline V gene. Germline trimming cut 4 bases from V and 5 bases from J; bases unmatched to any gene: 12. The CDR3 bases are TGCGCCAGCAGCGCCGGGGGACAGGGAGTACGGTATGGCTACACCTTC. Protein: CASSAGGQGVRYGYTF.

V is TRBV7-6 and J is TRBJ1-3, with D hard to call. Germline values: CDR1 SGHVS, CDR2 FNYEAQ. This CDR3 is built from 15 residues. Deletions cut 2 bases from V and 0 bases from J, with 8 bases between. The CDR3 protein is CASSLRGGSGNTIYF. Written as DNA, the CDR3 is TGTGCCAGCAGCTTACGGGGTGGCTCTGGAAACACCATATATTTT.

V gene TRBV7-9 combines with J gene TRBJ2-7; a weak D match, TRBD2 (7 bases). This CDR3 comprises 14 residues. V was clipped by 3 bases and J by 5 bases, with 14 bases between them. In germline, CDR1 is SEHNR, CDR2 FQNEAQ (reference sequence). CDR3 sequence (DNA): TGTGCCAGCAGCTTTGGGGGGGCGCCTGACGAGCAGTACTTC. This gives the protein CASSFGGAPDEQYF.

The CDR3 loop is CASSLSYRDGYEQYF. CDR3 sequence (DNA): TGTGCCAGCAGCTTGAGTTACAGGGACGGTTACGAGCAGTACTTC. The chain uses TRBV11-2 and TRBJ2-7, with D possibly TRBD1 on 6 matching bases. The V gene lost 3 bases and the J gene lost 4 bases, with 16 bases spanning the gap. This CDR3 region has 15 residues. Looked up from germline, CDR1 is SGHAT and CDR2 is FQNNGV. Full variable domain (outside the CDR3, taken from reference TRBV11-2 and TRBJ2-7): EAGVAQSPRYKIIEKRQSVAFWCNPISGHATLYWYQQILGQGPKLLIQFQNNGVVDDSQLPKDRFSAERLKGVDSTLKIQPAKLEDSAVYLCASSLSYRDGYEQYFGPGTRLTVT.

The chain combines TRBV11-2 with TRBJ2-7; no clear D gene. CDR1 and CDR2 (germline): SGHAT, FQNNGV. This CDR3 is built from 15 residues. The V gene lost 5 bases and the J gene lost 4 bases, with 18 bases spanning the gap. CDR3 DNA sequence: TGTGCCAGCAGCCCGCTCTGGGCGGAGAGTTACGAGCAGTACTTC. This codes for CASSPLWAESYEQYF. Full variable domain (remainder filled in from reference TRBV11-2 and TRBJ2-7): EAGVAQSPRYKIIEKRQSVAFWCNPISGHATLYWYQQILGQGPKLLIQFQNNGVVDDSQLPKDRFSAERLKGVDSTLKIQPAKLEDSAVYLCASSPLWAESYEQYFGPGTRLTVT.

J is TRBJ1-5 and V is TRBV5-1, with D hard to call. The V and J ends lost 4 bases and 3 bases respectively, with 20 bases between them. The CDR3 totals 17 residues. Germline V gives CDR1 SGHRS, CDR2 YFSETQ. Written as DNA, the CDR3 is TGCGCCAGCAGCCCCGGCGAGGGTGCTTGGGACAATCAGCCCCAGCATTTT. This sequence encodes CASSPGEGAWDNQPQHF.

This chain uses TRBV6-5 with TRBJ1-2, with D unclear. This CDR3 comprises 13 residues. Germline V gene lookup returns CDR1 MNHEY and CDR2 SVGAGI. V was trimmed by 0 bases and J by 8 bases, leaving 10 bases between them. CDR3 residues: CASSYSYAGGYTF. The DNA for the CDR3 is TGTGCCAGCAGTTACTCGTACGCCGGCGGCTACACCTTC.